This T cell receptor (beta chain) was sequenced during a study of CD8+ T cells in alopecia areata. The treatment denotes: oral pan-JAK inhibitor, 5-10 mg twice daily. Study-level results: Mice showed TCR sharing more clearly than patients did, possibly owing to HLA.

It was cDNA, reverse transcribed from extracted RNA, that served as the sequencing template. Only in-frame clones appear in the TCRdb table, and some are missing; sequencing was by immunoSEQ multiplex PCR. The sample includes 100,000 to 150,000 clones, less than 75% of them seen just once. Trimming removed 5 bases at V and 0 bases at J, with 24 bases between. The CDR3 runs to 19 residues. CDR1 and CDR2 (germline): PRHDT, FYEKMQ (reference sequence). Comments on this clone: Antigen unknown.

This material consisted of CD8+ T cells sorted from blood, taken at week 4, from a patient treated with tofacitinib. The chain carries TRBV13 and TRBJ2-3; either TRBD1 or TRBD2 may fit D (5 bases each). The receptor was isolated from a human donor with alopecia areata. CDR3 in amino acids: CASSLTNSVGESSTDTQYF. The CDR3 nucleotides are TGTGCCAGCAGCCTCACCAATTCGGTGGGGGAGTCTAGCACAGATACGCAGTATTTT.